This TCR beta chain was identified in a study of blood T cell repertoires in COVID-19 (dated by TCRdb to about 2020). Some background on the complete study: The collaborator samples originated in the United States, Italy and Spain and spanned the acute and convalescent phases of COVID-19. The prospective study material was composed of cDNA or gDNA derived from T cells, B-cell-depleted T cells, or PBMCs. The dataset comprised deeply sampled blood TCRbeta repertoires from subjects exposed to, actively infected with, or recovered from COVID-19. The repertoires were released in a freely available public database meant as a resource for research on the immune response to SARS-CoV-2. The samples were drawn from two sources: the first 160 participants of the ongoing ImmuneRACE study, and 1,200 or so subjects contributed by 6 global collaborators. A de-identified subject ID, COVID-19 status, age in years and sex were almost always included in the sample metadata. HLA class I and class II types, where available, came from metadata supplied by the sample provider rather than from assay-based typing.

TCRbeta CDR3 regions were amplified from genomic DNA using the immunoSEQ Assay, a bias-controlled multiplex PCR. As for the original processing: The number of nucleated cells in each sample was estimated by amplification of reference gene primers within the assay. Sequence reads were collapsed and filtered to measure the absolute abundance of every unique TCRbeta CDR3 rearrangement. For each sample, productive Simpson clonality was calculated as the square root of Simpson's diversity index over productive rearrangements. The immuneACCESS repertoire file appears here via TCRdb, limited to in-frame rearrangements. These files lack a portion of the clones; in checked studies, under half of the deficit traces to unresolved V genes, and the cause of the others is not known. Clone size and the V and J calls come from that table; the DNA yielded D and trimming. Present in this sample are a few hundred thousand clones, 80% to 90% of which were seen just once. The ten largest clones capture about 0.8% of the sample.

CDR1 and CDR2 (SQVTM, ANQGSEA) derive from the germline V gene. V lost 6 bases and J lost 15 bases; the stretch between them is 15 bases long. The CDR3, cysteine through phenylalanine, is 10 amino acids long. This entry keeps only the CDR3 DNA: 30 bases, framed from base 1. The collaborating institutions used their own protocols to collect whole blood in K2EDTA tubes. For TCRbeta analysis, collaborators shipped samples as frozen whole blood, isolated PBMCs, or DNA extracted from either of those sample types. Paper-wide results and their limitations: Clinical and demographic metadata were provided uncurated, with the amount varying by source and participant.

A word on this clone: Its binding antigen is unknown. Base qualities are not provided; no much larger clone lies one nucleotide away.

The sequence was collected from a man between 25 and 39 years old with acute or convalescent COVID-19. The specimen was peripheral blood. The V gene is TRBV29-1 and the J gene is TRBJ2-1; the D gene is possibly TRBD2, with 5 bases matching. CDR3 loop: CSVGDLTRFF. The sequenced DNA is TGCAGCGTCGGAGACTTAACTAGGTTCTTC.